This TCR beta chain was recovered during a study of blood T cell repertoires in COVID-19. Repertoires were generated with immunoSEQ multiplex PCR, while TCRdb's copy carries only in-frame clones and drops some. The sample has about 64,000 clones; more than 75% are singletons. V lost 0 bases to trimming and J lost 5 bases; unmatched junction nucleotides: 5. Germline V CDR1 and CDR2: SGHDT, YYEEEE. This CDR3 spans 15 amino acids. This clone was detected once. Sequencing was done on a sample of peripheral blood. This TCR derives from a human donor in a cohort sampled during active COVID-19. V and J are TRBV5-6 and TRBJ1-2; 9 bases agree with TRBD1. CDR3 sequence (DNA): TGTGCCAGCAGCTTGGGGGGACAGGGTGGATATGGCTACACCTTC. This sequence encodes CASSLGGQGGYGYTF.